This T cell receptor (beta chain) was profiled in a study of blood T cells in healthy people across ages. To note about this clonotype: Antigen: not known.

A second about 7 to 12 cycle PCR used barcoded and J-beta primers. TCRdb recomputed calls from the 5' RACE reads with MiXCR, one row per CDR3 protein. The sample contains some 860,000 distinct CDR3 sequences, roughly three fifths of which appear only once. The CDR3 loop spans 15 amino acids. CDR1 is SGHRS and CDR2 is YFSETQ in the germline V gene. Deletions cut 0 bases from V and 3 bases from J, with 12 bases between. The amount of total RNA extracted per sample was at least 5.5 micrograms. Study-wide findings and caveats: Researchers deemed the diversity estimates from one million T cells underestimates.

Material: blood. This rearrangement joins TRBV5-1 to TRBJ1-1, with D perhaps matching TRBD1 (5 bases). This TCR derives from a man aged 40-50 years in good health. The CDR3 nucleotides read TGCGCCAGCAGCTTGGAGGGGCCATGGGACACTGAAGCTTTCTTT. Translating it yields CASSLEGPWDTEAFF.